This TCR beta chain was recovered during a study of T cell responses to AZD1222 COVID-19 vaccine. The CDR3 has 12 residues. V was clipped by 8 bases and J by 3 bases; unmatched bases: 3. The germline gives CDR1 MNHEY, CDR2 SMNVEV (reference sequence). Here immunoSEQ multiplex PCR was the method, and the copy in TCRdb shows in-frame clones only, minus some. The sample has roughly 110,000 clones, about 85% seen once. The sequence derives from an adult who received the AZD1222 COVID-19 vaccine. Specimen: peripheral blood, collected 28 days after the second AZD1222 dose. The chain recombines TRBV27 with TRBJ1-1; 7 positions match TRBD1. The DNA for the CDR3 is TGTGCCAGCCTCGACAGGGACACTGAAGCTTTCTTT. Amino acid sequence: CASLDRDTEAFF.